One sample yielded the 8 T cell receptor beta chains listed below, sequenced in a study of identical twins (dated by TCRdb to 2016 to 2018). Library construction relied on 5' RACE. TCRdb records Illumina HiSeq 2000 as the sequencer. TCRdb reanalyzed the raw reads on its own, using fastp at Q25 for trimming and MiXCR for clone calling, and kept in-frame beta chains. Merged by CDR3 protein, the rows form single entries marked with the most common genes and DNA. Across this sample there are roughly 250,000 distinct CDR3 sequences, with over 12% seen only once. The ten top clones hold approximately 8.8% of the sample. The specimen sequenced was memory (CD45RO+) T cells sorted from blood. According to the study, the label for this sample's cell subset or site signals: CD45RO+ enriched T cells. The receptors shown here come from a woman under 30 in good health.

This rearrangement joins TRBV20-1 to TRBJ2-1; 7 positions agree with TRBD2. CDR1 and CDR2 from the germline V gene are DFQATT and SNEGSKA (reference sequence). This CDR3 contains 14 residues. V lost 4 bases to trimming and J lost 7 bases; unmatched junction nucleotides: 10. The CDR3 DNA follows: TGCAGTGCTAAAAACCTGGGGAGGGGTAATGAGCAGTTCTTC. This encodes CSAKNLGRGNEQFF.

This clonotype was counted between two and nine times. The chain couples TRBV12-3 or TRBV12-4 to TRBJ2-7; D unclear. This CDR3 contains 14 residues. V lost 4 bases and J lost 1, with 11 bases in between. The DNA of the CDR3 is TGTGCCAGCAGTTACCCCCCCAGTTCCTACGAGCAGTACTTC. This translates into CASSYPPSSYEQYF.

The table lists this clonotype with a few counts. The genes are TRBV20-1 and TRBJ1-2, with 7 nucleotides matching TRBD1. V lost 7 bases, J lost 4 bases, and 9 bases stayed unmatched. Germline V lookup: CDR1 DFQATT, CDR2 SNEGSKA (reference sequence). The CDR3 runs to 13 residues. CDR3 coding DNA: TGCAGTGTTGGACTGGGACAGAGCTATGGCTACACCTTC. Translation: CSVGLGQSYGYTF.

The genes are TRBV12-3 or TRBV12-4 and TRBJ2-7, with D tentatively TRBD1 or TRBD2 (5 bases each). V gave up 7 bases and J gave up 6 bases, with 13 bases separating them. The CDR3 totals 12 residues. This CDR3 is CASTAPGTEQYF. The CDR3 bases are TGTGCCAGCACCGCCCCAGGGACCGAGCAGTACTTC.

This clonotype was seen at least ten times. The V call is TRBV20-1, the J call TRBJ2-5; TRBD2 matches at 9 bases. The CDR3 totals 15 residues. CDR1 and CDR2 (germline): DFQATT, SNEGSKA (reference sequence). V shed 5 bases, J shed 2 bases, and the junction held 9 bases outside the gene matches. The CDR3 DNA sequence: TGCAGTGCTGTCCGAGGCGGGGGGGGACAAGAGACCCAGTACTTC. Amino acid sequence: CSAVRGGGGQETQYF.

The chain couples TRBV5-6 to TRBJ2-2; tentatively, D is TRBD1 (6 bases). V was trimmed by 2 bases and J by 3 bases, leaving 11 bases between them. The germline CDR1 and CDR2 sequences are SGHDT and YYEEEE. The CDR3 spans 15 residues. The CDR3 nucleotides read TGTGCCAGCAGCTTCCCACAGGGTTACACCGGGGAGCTGTTTTTT. Its protein product is CASSFPQGYTGELFF.

This clonotype occurred a few times. V gene TRBV20-1 combines with J gene TRBJ1-1; D is unclear. Germline lookup yields CDR1 DFQATT and CDR2 SNEGSKA (reference sequence). The CDR3 is made up of 9 amino acids. The CDR3 DNA follows: TGCAGGCCGAAGGCTGAAGCTTTCTTT. Its translation is CRPKAEAFF.

This rearrangement joins TRBV11-2 to TRBJ2-1; the match to TRBD2 covers 11 bases. This CDR3 spans 18 amino acids. V shed 1 base and J 1 base; nucleotides not matched to a gene: 6. Germline-derived CDR1 and CDR2 are SGHAT and FQNNGV. CDR3 sequence: CASSLVPSGRPSYNEQFF. For the CDR3, the DNA is TGTGCCAGCAGCTTAGTCCCTAGCGGGAGGCCATCCTACAATGAGCAGTTCTTC.